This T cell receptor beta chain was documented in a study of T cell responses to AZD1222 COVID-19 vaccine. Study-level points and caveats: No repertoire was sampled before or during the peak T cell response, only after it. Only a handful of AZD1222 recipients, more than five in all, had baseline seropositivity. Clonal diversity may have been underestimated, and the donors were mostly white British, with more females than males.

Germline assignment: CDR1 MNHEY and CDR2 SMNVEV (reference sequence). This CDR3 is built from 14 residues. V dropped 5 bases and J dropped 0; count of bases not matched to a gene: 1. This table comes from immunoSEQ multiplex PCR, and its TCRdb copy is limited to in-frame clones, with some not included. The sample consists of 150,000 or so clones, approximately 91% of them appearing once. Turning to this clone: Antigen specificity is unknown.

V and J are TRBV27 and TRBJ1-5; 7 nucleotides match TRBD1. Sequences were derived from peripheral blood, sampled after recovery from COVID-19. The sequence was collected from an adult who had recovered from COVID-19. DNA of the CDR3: TGTGCCAGCAGTGACAGGGTTAGCAATCAGCCCCAGCATTTT. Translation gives CASSDRVSNQPQHF.